This entry lists 10 T cell receptor beta chains sequenced from one sample in a study of cytomegalovirus exposure and HLA in healthy donors. Researchers ran the PCR with 60 Vbeta and 13 Jbeta primers. Sequenced by immunoSEQ multiplex PCR; TCRdb stores in-frame clones only, minus some. The profile shows about 180,000 clones, 76% of them singletons. Sequenced material: PBMCs. The receptors were sampled from a man aged 18-30 years in good health and CMV-seronegative.

The CDR3 DNA follows: TGTGCCAGCAGCTCACGAGGGACAGGGGGGAGCACCATATATTTT. Amino acids: CASSSRGTGGSTIYF. The chain is built from TRBV9 and TRBJ1-3; 11 bases agree with TRBD1. Per germline, CDR1 SGDLS and CDR2 YYNGEE. With 4 bases clipped from V and 9 bases from J, the junction kept 9 bases outside the gene matches. CDR3 length equals 15 residues.

V gene TRBV28 combines with J gene TRBJ2-7; 9 nucleotides match TRBD1. The CDR3 consists of 13 residues. After removal of 3 bases from V and 9 bases from J, the junction contained 6 bases not matched to a gene. Germline V gene sequence: CDR1 MDHEN, CDR2 SYDVKM. The CDR3 nucleotides read TGTGCCAGCAGTTTGACAGGGGGGATTGGGCAGTACTTC. It is translated as CASSLTGGIGQYF.

This clone came up a few times. This chain joins TRBV5-5 and TRBJ1-1; D might be TRBD1 (5 bases). From germline, CDR1 is SGHKS and CDR2 YYEKEE (reference sequence). The length of the CDR3 is 12 residues. V was trimmed by 4 bases and J by 7 bases, leaving 11 bases between them. The CDR3 sequence is CASSQDTGEAFF. In DNA form, the CDR3 reads TGTGCCAGCAGCCAGGACACGGGTGAAGCTTTCTTT.

The chain uses TRBV4-1 and TRBJ2-1; D may be TRBD2 (7 bases). There are 16 residues in the CDR3. V was trimmed by 1 base and J by 8 bases, leaving 18 bases between them. CDR1 and CDR2 (germline): MGHRA, YSYEKL. CDR3 loop: CASSQGGGRPLDEQFF. The CDR3 region has the DNA TGCGCCAGCAGCCAAGGGGGGGGCAGACCCCTCGATGAGCAGTTCTTC.

Worth noting for this clone: Other DNA sequences in the same sample also yield this CDR3. The chain couples TRBV7-2 to TRBJ1-2, with D possibly matching TRBD1 (5 bases). In germline, CDR1 is SGHTA, CDR2 FQGNSA. This CDR3 spans 12 amino acids. The germline V and J ends were trimmed by 3 bases and 8 bases, with 10 bases remaining between them. CDR3 in amino acids: CASSLGSGGYTF. CDR3 DNA sequence: TGTGCCAGCAGCTTGGGGTCAGGGGGCTACACCTTC.

V gene TRBV28 combines with J gene TRBJ2-1, with 8 positions matching TRBD1. CDR3 length equals 15 residues. From germline, CDR1 is MDHEN and CDR2 SYDVKM. The V segment lost 6 bases and the J segment 5 bases; nucleotides outside the gene matches: 9. CDR3 protein: CASSPPGQVNNEQFF. CDR3 nucleotides: TGTGCCAGCAGCCCCCCGGGACAGGTTAACAATGAGCAGTTCTTC.

The chain joins TRBV5-4 to TRBJ1-6; D may be TRBD1 (5 bases). The CDR3 spans 15 residues. Trimming removed 0 bases from V and 6 bases from J, with 10 bases in between. The germline gives CDR1 SGHNT, CDR2 YYREEE (reference sequence). In DNA, the CDR3 is TGTGCCAGCAGCTTGGCCAGCCAGGGTAATTCACCCCTCCACTTT. Translated, it gives CASSLASQGNSPLHF.

This chain connects TRBV2 to TRBJ1-6; the D gene is possibly TRBD1 (6 bases). Germline assignment: CDR1 SNHLY and CDR2 FYNNEI. Trimming cost V 7 bases and J 9 bases, with 16 bases left between them. The CDR3 covers 14 residues. This CDR3 is CASTRWGGGSPLHF. Written as DNA, the CDR3 is TGTGCCAGCACCCGGTGGGGGGGCGGTTCACCCCTCCACTTT.

The J gene is TRBJ2-1, the V gene TRBV18; 7 nucleotides agree with TRBD2. Germline V CDR1 and CDR2: KGHSH, LQKENI. V was pared by 0 bases and J by 7 bases, with 9 bases of the junction left unmatched. There are 16 residues in the CDR3. This CDR3 is CASSPPSWAGGNEQFF. CDR3 nucleotide sequence: TGTGCCAGCTCACCACCGTCCTGGGCCGGGGGGAATGAGCAGTTCTTC.

This chain joins TRBV6-6 and TRBJ1-2, with a possible D match to TRBD1 (6 bases). The ends were cut back, 5 bases at V and 4 bases at J, with 14 bases in the middle. The CDR3 totals 14 residues. From germline, CDR1 is MNHNY and CDR2 SVGAGI (reference sequence). CDR3 bases: TGTGCCAGCAGTATAGGACAGCAAGGCTATGGCTACACCTTC. This gives the protein CASSIGQQGYGYTF.